One sample yielded the 24 T cell receptor beta chains listed below, sequenced in a study of blood T cell repertoires in COVID-19. Libraries were prepared by immunoSEQ multiplex PCR; TCRdb keeps only in-frame clonotypes and omits some of them. Of approximately 150,000 clones listed, 80% to 90% are singletons. Sequencing was performed on peripheral blood. The receptors were gathered from a woman in her forties or fifties with acute or convalescent COVID-19.

V gene TRBV2 combines with J gene TRBJ1-6, with 9 bases fitting TRBD1. The germline V gene encodes CDR1 SNHLY and CDR2 FYNNEI. J was trimmed by 10 bases and V by 6 bases; bases with no gene match: 10. This CDR3 has 15 amino acids. The DNA for the CDR3 is TGTGCCAGCAGAGTGGACAGGGGAGGGAGATCACCCCTCCACTTT. This translates into CASRVDRGGRSPLHF.

The chain joins TRBV9 to TRBJ2-2; 8 bases are a match to TRBD2. There are 16 residues in the CDR3. V shed 0 bases and J 2 bases; nucleotides not matched to a gene: 3. Germline V lookup: CDR1 SGDLS, CDR2 YYNGEE. CDR3 coding DNA: TGTGCCAGCAGCGTAGCGGGGGGGGGCAACACCGGGGAGCTGTTTTTT. Translating it yields CASSVAGGGNTGELFF.

The chain employs TRBV6-1 and TRBJ1-5, with 7 bases matching TRBD1. The V gene's germline CDR1 is MNHNS and CDR2 SASEGT. Germline trimming cut 2 bases from V and 6 bases from J; bases unmatched to any gene: 4. This CDR3 has 14 residues. The CDR3 DNA sequence: TGTGCCAGCAGTGAAATGAGGGGGCTTCAGCCCCAGCATTTT. Translation gives CASSEMRGLQPQHF.

V usage is TRBV5-1 and J usage is TRBJ2-5; TRBD2 matches at 11 bases. The CDR3 extends over 16 amino acids. V dropped 1 base and J dropped 1; count of bases not matched to a gene: 3. Germline V gives CDR1 SGHRS, CDR2 YFSETQ. CDR3: CASSLLLAGAQETQYF. CDR3 bases: TGCGCCAGCAGCTTGTTACTAGCGGGGGCCCAAGAGACCCAGTACTTC. The whole variable domain, remainder taken from reference TRBV5-1 and TRBJ2-5, is KAGVTQTPRYLIKTRGQQVTLSCSPISGHRSVSWYQQTPGQGLQFLFEYFSETQRNKGNFPGRFSGRQFSNSRSEMNVSTLELGDSALYLCASSLLLAGAQETQYFGPGTRLLVL.

The rearrangement links TRBV29-1 to TRBJ2-1; 8 nucleotides agree with TRBD2. V lost 1 base, J lost 0 bases, and 5 bases stayed unmatched. This CDR3 has 16 residues. Per the germline V gene, CDR1 is SQVTM and CDR2 is ANQGSEA. The CDR3 region is CSVEGFSGDSYNEQFF. CDR3 in DNA: TGCAGCGTTGAAGGCTTTAGCGGGGACTCCTACAATGAGCAGTTCTTC.

This chain connects TRBV24-1 to TRBJ2-3; 12 nucleotides match TRBD2. The CDR3 length is 18 residues. CDR1 and CDR2 from the germline V gene are KGHDR and SFDVKD. The J segment lost 0 bases and the V segment lost 5 bases, leaving 8 bases of the junction unmatched. The CDR3 loop is CATSGPGLAGASTDTQYF. The CDR3 bases are TGTGCCACCAGTGGGCCGGGACTAGCGGGCGCTAGCACAGATACGCAGTATTTT.

The gene calls are TRBV2 and TRBJ2-5; 8 nucleotides line up with TRBD1. From germline, CDR1 is SNHLY and CDR2 FYNNEI. The J segment lost 7 bases and the V segment lost 5 bases, leaving 6 bases of the junction unmatched. The CDR3 spans 13 residues. The CDR3 region is CASSSTGARTQYF. CDR3 nucleotide sequence: TGTGCCAGCAGTTCGACAGGGGCGAGGACCCAGTACTTC.

This chain joins TRBV27 and TRBJ2-7; TRBD1 is a possible D gene (6 bases). V was trimmed by 4 bases and J by 3 bases, leaving 13 bases between them. The CDR3 is 14 amino acids. Germline V gene lookup returns CDR1 MNHEY and CDR2 SMNVEV (reference sequence). As DNA, the CDR3 is TGTGCCAGCAGTTGGGCAGGGGCAAACTACGAGCAGTACTTC. It translates to CASSWAGANYEQYF.

The rearrangement links TRBV6-5 to TRBJ1-1; TRBD1 aligns across 8 bases. The CDR3 runs to 14 residues. V was clipped by 6 bases and J by 4 bases; unmatched bases: 7. The germline V gene has CDR1 MNHEY and CDR2 SVGAGI. The CDR3 sequence: CASRFQGASTEAFF. DNA for the CDR3: TGTGCCAGCAGGTTCCAGGGGGCAAGCACTGAAGCTTTCTTT.

The gene calls are TRBV2 and TRBJ2-1; tentative D call: TRBD2 (5 bases). V lost 1 base, J lost 0 bases, and 7 bases lay in between. This CDR3 is built from 15 residues. The germline gives CDR1 SNHLY, CDR2 FYNNEI. The CDR3 loop reads CASSEEGGSYNEQFF. CDR3 coding DNA: TGTGCCAGCAGTGAAGAAGGAGGCTCCTACAATGAGCAGTTCTTC.

The V and J genes are TRBV27 and TRBJ2-2; tentative D call: TRBD2 (5 bases). The V end was cut by 4 bases, the J end by 8 bases, with 17 bases between. CDR1 MNHEY and CDR2 SMNVEV come from the germline V gene (reference sequence). The CDR3 loop spans 15 amino acids. CDR3 DNA sequence: TGTGCCAGCAGTTATCCTACCGGACTTTTAGGGGAGCTGTTTTTT. It specifies CASSYPTGLLGELFF.

The chain couples TRBV5-6 to TRBJ1-2, with unresolved D. Trimming stripped 4 bases from V and 2 bases from J, with 15 bases between. In germline, CDR1 is SGHDT, CDR2 YYEEEE. The CDR3 is 15 residues long. This chain's CDR3 is CASSPRPRFNYGYTF. In DNA, the CDR3 is TGTGCCAGCAGCCCCCGTCCCAGGTTCAACTATGGCTACACCTTC.

This chain uses TRBV5-1 with TRBJ2-5; TRBD2 matches 14 bases. The CDR3 covers 18 residues. Germline values: CDR1 SGHRS, CDR2 YFSETQ. V lost 3 bases, J lost 4 bases, and 11 bases stayed unmatched. CDR3 in DNA: TGCGCCAGCAGCTCGGGCGTGACCGGACTAGCGGGAGGAGAGACCCAGTACTTC. As protein: CASSSGVTGLAGGETQYF.

The CDR3 DNA sequence: TGCGCCAGCAGCCAAGATCCCCGGACAGGGGCCTTTGGCTACACCTTC. Protein sequence: CASSQDPRTGAFGYTF. This rearrangement joins TRBV4-1 to TRBJ1-2; 9 bases line up with TRBD1. This CDR3 is built from 16 residues. V lost 0 bases and J lost 7; bases outside the gene matches: 9. The germline V gene encodes CDR1 MGHRA and CDR2 YSYEKL.

The J gene is TRBJ2-1, the V gene TRBV19, with 7 bases identical to TRBD2. Germline lookup yields CDR1 LNHDA and CDR2 SQIVND (reference sequence). V was clipped by 1 base and J by 6 bases; unmatched bases: 12. CDR3 size: 17 residues. The CDR3 region has the DNA TGTGCCAGTAGTATAGCTCAAGGCCGGGGGGAGTTCAATGAGCAGTTCTTC. This codes for CASSIAQGRGEFNEQFF.

The chain is built from TRBV9 and TRBJ2-1; TRBD2 matches at 12 bases. Looked up from germline, CDR1 is SGDLS and CDR2 is YYNGEE. The V segment lost 5 bases and the J segment 9 bases; nucleotides outside the gene matches: 15. The CDR3 runs to 17 residues. The DNA of the CDR3 is TGTGCCAGCAGTCTTTTTGGACTAGCGGGGACTTCGGGTGAGCAGTTCTTC. The encoded protein is CASSLFGLAGTSGEQFF.

A few counts support this clone. This sequence joins TRBV6-5 and TRBJ2-7, with 13 bases identical to TRBD2. The CDR3 is 15 amino acids. Germline V gene data show CDR1 as MNHEY and CDR2 as SVGAGI. V lost 6 bases, J lost 0 bases, and 2 bases stayed unmatched. CDR3 amino acids: CASSGTSGNSYEQYF. CDR3 DNA sequence: TGTGCCAGCAGCGGGACTAGCGGGAACTCCTACGAGCAGTACTTC.

This clone was observed once. The rearrangement joins TRBV11-2 to TRBJ2-1; 7 nucleotides match TRBD1. The CDR3 spans 12 residues. CDR1 is SGHAT and CDR2 is FQNNGV in the germline V gene. V shed 5 bases and J 8 bases; nucleotides not matched to a gene: 3. Written as DNA, the CDR3 is TGTGCCAGCAGCAAAGGGGGCTATGAGCAGTTCTTC. Translation: CASSKGGYEQFF.

The table lists this clone with a count of one. This chain links TRBV7-8 with TRBJ2-2; a possible D gene is TRBD2 (5 bases). Trimming cost V 1 base and J 6 bases, with 15 bases left between them. This CDR3 contains 16 residues. Germline CDR1 and CDR2: SGHVS and FQNEAQ. CDR3 loop: CASSLGVAGGSGELFF. CDR3 sequence (DNA): TGTGCCAGCAGCTTAGGTGTGGCGGGTGGTTCCGGGGAGCTGTTTTTT.

This chain uses TRBV11-2 with TRBJ2-2; D perhaps matches TRBD2 (6 bases). This CDR3 contains 17 residues. From germline, CDR1 is SGHAT and CDR2 FQNNGV. V was cut by 2 bases and J by 4 bases, with 17 bases left in between. In nucleotides, the CDR3 is TGTGCCAGCAGCTTACCCATGACCGGGGGAGGCACCGGGGAGCTGTTTTTT. It is translated as CASSLPMTGGGTGELFF.

The chain is built from TRBV20-1 and TRBJ2-7; 7 bases map to TRBD1. V lost 8 bases, J lost 3 bases, and 4 bases stayed unmatched. Germline-derived CDR1 and CDR2 are DFQATT and SNEGSKA (reference sequence). The CDR3 is made up of 11 amino acids. CDR3 sequence: CSLNRGYEQYF. CDR3 DNA: TGCAGTCTTAACAGGGGCTACGAGCAGTACTTC.

The rearrangement joins TRBV19 to TRBJ1-4; no clear D gene. The germline V gene has CDR1 LNHDA and CDR2 SQIVND (reference sequence). CDR3 size: 16 residues. The V gene lost 7 bases and the J gene lost 0 bases, with 15 bases spanning the gap. The CDR3 spells CASTFTRGATNEKLFF. In nucleotides, the CDR3 is TGTGCCAGTACCTTTACCCGCGGAGCAACTAATGAAAAACTGTTTTTT.

This clone was recorded once. The chain recombines TRBV5-1 with TRBJ2-4; no clear D gene. Germline V lookup: CDR1 SGHRS, CDR2 YFSETQ. With 0 bases removed from V and 1 base from J, the gap between germline ends came to 8 bases. CDR3 length: 15 amino acids. The CDR3 region has the DNA TGCGCCAGCAGCTTGGGGGCTCTCGCCAAAAACATTCAGTACTTC. Translation gives CASSLGALAKNIQYF. The variable domain in full, with the rest retrieved from reference TRBV5-1 and TRBJ2-4, is KAGVTQTPRYLIKTRGQQVTLSCSPISGHRSVSWYQQTPGQGLQFLFEYFSETQRNKGNFPGRFSGRQFSNSRSEMNVSTLELGDSALYLCASSLGALAKNIQYFGAGTRLSVL.

The V and J genes are TRBV2 and TRBJ1-1; weak D call: TRBD1 (6 bases). In germline, CDR1 is SNHLY, CDR2 FYNNEI. V lost 6 bases and J 1 base, leaving 15 bases between the germline ends. This CDR3 spans 15 amino acids. CDR3 region: CASSPGQGKNTEAFF. The CDR3 nucleotides are TGTGCCAGCAGCCCGGGGCAGGGGAAGAACACTGAAGCTTTCTTT.